Detailed here is one TCR beta chain. Antigen unknown. Germline lookup yields CDR1 SGHTA and CDR2 FQGNSA. The ends lost 1 base at V and 8 bases at J; junction bases unmatched: 5. The CDR3 spans 14 residues. T cells were sequenced at a targeted depth of 1 in 200,000 to 1 in 1 million. Sequencing used immunoSEQ multiplex PCR; TCRdb keeps in-frame clones, though not all of them. In the table there are roughly 150,000 clones, roughly 80% of which are singletons. The data stem from a study of cytotoxic CD8 clonotypes in ibrutinib-treated CLL. Overall study context: Each sample contained, on average, almost 260,000 productive templates and roughly 100,000 productive rearrangements. Broader study findings: Pretreatment clonality was elevated relative to age-matched healthy donors and paralleled circulating CD8+ T-cell counts. Clonality went up at the time of ibrutinib response, stayed stable in sustained remission, and later dropped back toward its baseline level at progression.

Material: PBMCs, obtained after 24 months of ibrutinib treatment. The chain recombines TRBV7-2 with TRBJ2-4; 7 bases fit TRBD2. This clonotype was obtained from a human donor with chronic lymphocytic leukemia. The CDR3, as DNA: TGTGCCAGCAGCTTAGGCGGGAGCTTAGACATTCAGTACTTC. It is translated as CASSLGGSLDIQYF.